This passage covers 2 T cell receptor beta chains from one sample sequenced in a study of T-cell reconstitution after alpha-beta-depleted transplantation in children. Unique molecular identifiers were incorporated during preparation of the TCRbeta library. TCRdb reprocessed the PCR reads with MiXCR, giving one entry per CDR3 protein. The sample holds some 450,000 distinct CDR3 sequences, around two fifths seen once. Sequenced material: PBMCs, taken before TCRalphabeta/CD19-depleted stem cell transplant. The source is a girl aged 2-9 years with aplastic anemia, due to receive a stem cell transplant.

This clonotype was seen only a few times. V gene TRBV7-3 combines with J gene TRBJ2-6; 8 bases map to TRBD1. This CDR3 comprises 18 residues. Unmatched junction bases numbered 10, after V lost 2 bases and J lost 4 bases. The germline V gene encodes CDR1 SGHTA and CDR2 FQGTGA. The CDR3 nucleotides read TGTGCCAGCAGCTTAGAGGCCCAGGACAGGGCGGGGGCCAACGTCCTGACTTTC. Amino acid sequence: CASSLEAQDRAGANVLTF.

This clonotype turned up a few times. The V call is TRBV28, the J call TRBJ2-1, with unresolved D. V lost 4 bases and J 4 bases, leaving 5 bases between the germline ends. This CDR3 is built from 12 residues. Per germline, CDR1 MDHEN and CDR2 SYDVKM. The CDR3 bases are TGTGCCAGCAGTTCACAATACAATGAGCAGTTCTTC. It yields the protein CASSSQYNEQFF. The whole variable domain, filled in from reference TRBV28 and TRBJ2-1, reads DVKVTQSSRYLVKRTGEKVFLECVQDMDHENMFWYRQDPGLGLRLIYFSYDVKMKEKGDIPEGYSVSREKKERFSLILESASTNQTSMYLCASSSQYNEQFFGPGTRLTVL.